This T cell receptor (beta chain) stems from a study of radiotherapy plus CTLA-4 blockade in lung cancer. Notes on the study in general: An expansion of tumor-derived TCR clones occurred in blood after radiotherapy plus ipilimumab.

In the case of this clone: Its cognate antigen is unknown. The sample holds other DNA sequences that translate to the same CDR3.

Treatment of patients with chemo-refractory metastatic non-small-cell lung cancer consisted of focal radiation plus CTLA-4 blockade with ipilimumab. TCRdb keeps only in-frame clones here, not all; method: immunoSEQ multiplex PCR. This table holds about 38,000 clones, approximately 86% found once. Unmatched junction bases numbered 9, after V lost 3 bases and J lost 6 bases. This CDR3 has 15 amino acids. Germline V CDR1 and CDR2: SGHNT, YYREEE (reference sequence). The specimen comprised peripheral blood, sampled from a patient treated with radiotherapy plus ipilimumab. V usage is TRBV5-4 and J usage is TRBJ2-7; 10 bases are a match to TRBD1. The sequence was collected from a human donor with non-small cell lung cancer whose response to radiotherapy plus ipilimumab could not be evaluated. The CDR3 coding sequence is TGTGCCAGCAGCTCTCCGGGACAGGGGCTAGGCGAGCAGTACTTC. Its protein product is CASSSPGQGLGEQYF. Filled out from reference TRBV5-4 and TRBJ2-7, the complete variable domain reads ETGVTQSPTHLIKTRGQQVTLRCSSQSGHNTVSWYQQALGQGPQFIFQYYREEENGRGNFPPRFSGLQFPNYSSELNVNALELDDSALYLCASSSPGQGLGEQYFGPGTRLTVT.